The sequence of this TCR beta chain was determined in a study of blood T cell repertoires in COVID-19. The table came from immunoSEQ multiplex PCR; TCRdb's copy has only in-frame clones and leaves some out. The sample contains about 260,000 clones, about 80% of which appear only once. From germline, CDR1 is SGHNT and CDR2 YENEEA. The CDR3 sequence is 16 residues long. The J segment lost 0 bases and the V segment lost 7 bases, leaving 8 bases of the junction unmatched. The specimen was peripheral blood. The receptor was isolated from an elderly woman with acute or convalescent COVID-19. V and J are TRBV11-3 and TRBJ1-3; 8 nucleotides align to TRBD1. The CDR3 reads CASTKTGVDSGNTIYF. The CDR3 DNA is TGTGCCAGCACCAAGACAGGGGTCGACTCTGGAAACACCATATATTTT.